Listed below are T cell receptor beta chains from one sample, sequenced in a study of blood T cell repertoires in COVID-19. Clones were read by immunoSEQ multiplex PCR, and TCRdb kept only the in-frame ones, dropping some. The sample has roughly 250,000 clones; about 88% are singletons. The source material was peripheral blood. These receptors originate from a woman in her thirties or forties who had recovered from COVID-19. Both conserved end residues are part of each CDR3. Fields, in order: J gene, D gene, clone size, V gene, CDR3 DNA, CDR3 protein. The D gene is left open where the match is weak. Where a row states a size, it is once, few, many or the class of an expanded clone; other rows omit it.

j_call: TRBJ2-7; d_call: TRBD1; clone_size: once; v_call: TRBV30; cdr3_nt: TGTGCCTGGACCCTCCCGGACAGGGGTAGATACGAGCAGTACTTC; cdr3_aa: CAWTLPDRGRYEQYF
j_call: TRBJ1-2; d_call: -; clone_size: -; v_call: TRBV6-2/TRBV6-3; cdr3_nt: TGTGCCAGCAGTTACGGGGATTTGATGGGGCGGAACTATGGCTACACCTTC; cdr3_aa: CASSYGDLMGRNYGYTF
j_call: TRBJ2-2; d_call: -; clone_size: -; v_call: TRBV30; cdr3_nt: TGTGCCTGGAGCCCTAACACCGGGGAGCTGTTTTTT; cdr3_aa: CAWSPNTGELFF
j_call: TRBJ2-7; d_call: TRBD2; clone_size: -; v_call: TRBV10-3; cdr3_nt: TGTGCCATCAGTGTAGGGGTAGCGGGGGGTACCAGGAACGAGCAGTACTTC; cdr3_aa: CAISVGVAGGTRNEQYF
j_call: TRBJ1-4; d_call: TRBD1; clone_size: few; v_call: TRBV5-1; cdr3_nt: TGCGCCAGCAGCCGCCAGACAGGGGCTGGGAATGAAAAACTGTTTTTT; cdr3_aa: CASSRQTGAGNEKLFF
j_call: TRBJ2-5; d_call: -; clone_size: -; v_call: TRBV7-3; cdr3_nt: TGTGCCAGCAGCCAGGGGTTCCAGGGGAAAACCCAGTACTTC; cdr3_aa: CASSQGFQGKTQYF
j_call: TRBJ1-2; d_call: TRBD1; clone_size: -; v_call: TRBV27; cdr3_nt: TGTGCCTCCCGGGACAGGGTGACTGGCTACACCTTC; cdr3_aa: CASRDRVTGYTF
j_call: TRBJ2-7; d_call: TRBD1; clone_size: -; v_call: TRBV6-5; cdr3_nt: TGTGCCAGCAGTTTCAGGGGGTGGTACGAGCAGTACTTC; cdr3_aa: CASSFRGWYEQYF
j_call: TRBJ1-6; d_call: TRBD1; clone_size: few; v_call: TRBV7-3; cdr3_nt: TGTGCCAGCAGCCCAACCGGGACAGGGGGCCCATCTAATTCACCCCTCCACTTT; cdr3_aa: CASSPTGTGGPSNSPLHF
j_call: TRBJ2-3; d_call: TRBD1; clone_size: -; v_call: TRBV7-2; cdr3_nt: TGTGCCAGCAGCTTAAGGGGACAGGGAACAGATACGCAGTATTTT; cdr3_aa: CASSLRGQGTDTQYF
j_call: TRBJ1-1; d_call: -; clone_size: once; v_call: TRBV29-1; cdr3_nt: TGCAGCGTAAAGATACAGGGCTCGAACACTGAAGCTTTCTTT; cdr3_aa: CSVKIQGSNTEAFF
j_call: TRBJ2-2; d_call: TRBD1; clone_size: -; v_call: TRBV7-3; cdr3_nt: TGTGCCAGCAGCACCAGCCTCGGGACAGGCGCGAACACCGGGGAGCTGTTTTTT; cdr3_aa: CASSTSLGTGANTGELFF
j_call: TRBJ2-3; d_call: TRBD2; clone_size: -; v_call: TRBV5-6; cdr3_nt: TGTGCCAGCAGCTTGGGCCTAGCGGGGGGCGGCACAGATACGCAGTATTTT; cdr3_aa: CASSLGLAGGGTDTQYF
j_call: TRBJ2-4; d_call: -; clone_size: -; v_call: TRBV11-2; cdr3_nt: TGTGCCAGCAGACCTCTTATACAGGGTTCCAAAAACATTCAGTACTTC; cdr3_aa: CASRPLIQGSKNIQYF
j_call: TRBJ1-1; d_call: -; clone_size: -; v_call: TRBV4-3; cdr3_nt: TGCGCCAGCAGCCAAGAGGCGAGGACATGGATCACTGAAGCTTTCTTT; cdr3_aa: CASSQEARTWITEAFF
j_call: TRBJ2-7; d_call: -; clone_size: once; v_call: TRBV30; cdr3_nt: TGTGCCTGGAGTTCTCCCAGGGTAACGGGCTACGAGCAGTACTTC; cdr3_aa: CAWSSPRVTGYEQYF
j_call: TRBJ1-4; d_call: TRBD1; clone_size: -; v_call: TRBV7-8; cdr3_nt: TGTGCCAGCAGCTTAGGGGACAGGGTCCGTGATGAAAAACTGTTTTTT; cdr3_aa: CASSLGDRVRDEKLFF
j_call: TRBJ1-2; d_call: -; clone_size: few; v_call: TRBV2; cdr3_nt: TGTGCCACCCGTGAGGCGGGGGGTGGCTACACCTTC; cdr3_aa: CATREAGGGYTF
j_call: TRBJ2-7; d_call: TRBD1; clone_size: -; v_call: TRBV6-1; cdr3_nt: TGTGCCAGCAGTGAACCCCCAGGACAGGGCTACGAGCAGTACTTC; cdr3_aa: CASSEPPGQGYEQYF
j_call: TRBJ2-6; d_call: TRBD1; clone_size: -; v_call: TRBV2; cdr3_nt: TGTGCCAGCAGTGAAAGGACAGGGTCCGGGGCCAACGTCCTGACTTTC; cdr3_aa: CASSERTGSGANVLTF